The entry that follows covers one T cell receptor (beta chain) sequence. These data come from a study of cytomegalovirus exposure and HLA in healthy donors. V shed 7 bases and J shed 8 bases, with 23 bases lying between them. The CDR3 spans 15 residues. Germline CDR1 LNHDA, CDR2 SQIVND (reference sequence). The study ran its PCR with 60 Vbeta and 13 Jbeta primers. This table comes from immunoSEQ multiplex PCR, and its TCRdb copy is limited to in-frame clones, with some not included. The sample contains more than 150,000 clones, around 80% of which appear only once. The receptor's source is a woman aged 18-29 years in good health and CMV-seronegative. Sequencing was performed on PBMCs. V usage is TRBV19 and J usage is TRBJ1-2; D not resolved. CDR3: CASNTRSGPIRGYTF. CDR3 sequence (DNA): TGTGCCAGTAATACAAGGAGCGGGCCCATCCGAGGCTACACCTTC.